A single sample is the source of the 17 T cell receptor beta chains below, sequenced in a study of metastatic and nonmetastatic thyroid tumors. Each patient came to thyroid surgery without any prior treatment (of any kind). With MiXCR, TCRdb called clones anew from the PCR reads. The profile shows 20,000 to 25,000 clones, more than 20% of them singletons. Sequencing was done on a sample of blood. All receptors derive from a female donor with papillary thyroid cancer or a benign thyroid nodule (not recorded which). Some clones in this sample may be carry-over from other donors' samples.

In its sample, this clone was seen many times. CDR3 DNA: TGTGCCAGCAGCCAAGACGGGCGAGGACTTGGCTACACCTTC. It codes for CASSQDGRGLGYTF. The V call is TRBV3-1, the J call TRBJ1-2; D not certain. The V and J ends lost 0 bases and 7 bases respectively, with 12 bases between them. Per the germline V gene, CDR1 is LGHDT and CDR2 is YNNKEL (reference sequence). The CDR3 totals 14 residues.

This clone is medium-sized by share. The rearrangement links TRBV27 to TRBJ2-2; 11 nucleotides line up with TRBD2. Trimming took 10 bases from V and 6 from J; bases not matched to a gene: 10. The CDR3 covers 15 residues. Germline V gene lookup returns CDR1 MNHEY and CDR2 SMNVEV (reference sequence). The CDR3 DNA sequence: TGTGCCATCTTTGTTAGCGGGGGGGCTCCCGGGGAGCTGTTTTTT. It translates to CAIFVSGGAPGELFF.

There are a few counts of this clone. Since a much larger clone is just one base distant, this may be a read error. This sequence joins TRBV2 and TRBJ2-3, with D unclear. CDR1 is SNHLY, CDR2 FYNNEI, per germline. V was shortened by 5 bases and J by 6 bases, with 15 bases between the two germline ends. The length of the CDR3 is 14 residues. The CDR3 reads CASSSRSVPDTQYF. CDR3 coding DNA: TGTGCCAGCAGTTCGAGATCCGTGCCGGATACGCAGTATTTT.

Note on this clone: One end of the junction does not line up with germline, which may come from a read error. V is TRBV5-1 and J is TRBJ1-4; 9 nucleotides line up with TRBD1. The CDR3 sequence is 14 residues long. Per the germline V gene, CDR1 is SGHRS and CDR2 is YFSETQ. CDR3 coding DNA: TGCGCCAGCAGAACCTGGACAGGGGCTGAAAAACTGCTTTTT. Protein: CASRTWTGAEKLLF.

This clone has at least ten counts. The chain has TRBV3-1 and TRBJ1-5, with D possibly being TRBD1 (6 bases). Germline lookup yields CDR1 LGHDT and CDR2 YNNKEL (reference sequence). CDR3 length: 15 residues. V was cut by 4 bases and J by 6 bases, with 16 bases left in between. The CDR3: CASSRSGGCSQPQHF. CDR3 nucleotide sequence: TGTGCCAGCAGCCGTAGCGGGGGCTGTAGTCAGCCCCAGCATTTT.

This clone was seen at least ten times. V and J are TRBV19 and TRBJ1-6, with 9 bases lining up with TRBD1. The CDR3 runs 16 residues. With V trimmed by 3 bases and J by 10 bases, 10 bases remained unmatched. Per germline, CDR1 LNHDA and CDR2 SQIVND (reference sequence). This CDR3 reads CASSIGTGTYESPLHF. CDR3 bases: TGTGCCAGTAGTATCGGGACAGGGACATATGAATCACCCCTCCACTTT.

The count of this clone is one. This CDR3 reads CASSLVGGGDEQFF. CDR3 coding DNA: TGTGCCAGCAGCCTCGTTGGGGGCGGTGATGAGCAGTTCTTC. The V and J genes are TRBV7-3 and TRBJ2-1; D is perhaps TRBD1 (6 bases). V shed 5 bases and J shed 8 bases, with 16 bases lying between them. This CDR3 region has 14 residues. Germline CDR1 SGHTA, CDR2 FQGTGA.

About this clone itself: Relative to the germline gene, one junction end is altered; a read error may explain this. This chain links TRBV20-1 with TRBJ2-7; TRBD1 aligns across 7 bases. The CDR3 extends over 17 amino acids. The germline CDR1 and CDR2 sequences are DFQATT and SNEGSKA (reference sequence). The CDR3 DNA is TGCAGTGCTAGCGCCGGGACAGCCGCGTCTTCTCCCTACGAGCATTACTTC. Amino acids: CSASAGTAASSPYEHYF.

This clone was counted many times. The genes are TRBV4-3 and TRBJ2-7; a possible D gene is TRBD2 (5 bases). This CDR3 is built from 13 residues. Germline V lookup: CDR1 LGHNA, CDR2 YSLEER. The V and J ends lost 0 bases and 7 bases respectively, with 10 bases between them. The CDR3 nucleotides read TGCGCCAGCAGCCAAGATGAGGGAAAGGAGCAGTACTTC. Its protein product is CASSQDEGKEQYF.

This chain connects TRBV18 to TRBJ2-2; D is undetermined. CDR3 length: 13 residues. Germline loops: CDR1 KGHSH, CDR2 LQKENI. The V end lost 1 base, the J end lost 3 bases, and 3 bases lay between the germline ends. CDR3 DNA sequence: TGTGCCAGCTCACCACAGGACACCGGGGAGCTGTTTTTT. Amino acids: CASSPQDTGELFF.

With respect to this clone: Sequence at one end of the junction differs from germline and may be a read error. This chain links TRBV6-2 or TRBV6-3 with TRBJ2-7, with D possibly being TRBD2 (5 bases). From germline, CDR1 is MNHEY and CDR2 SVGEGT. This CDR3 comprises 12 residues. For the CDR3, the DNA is TGTACCAGCAGTTACAACGAGGAGGAGGAGTACTTC. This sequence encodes CTSSYNEEEEYF.

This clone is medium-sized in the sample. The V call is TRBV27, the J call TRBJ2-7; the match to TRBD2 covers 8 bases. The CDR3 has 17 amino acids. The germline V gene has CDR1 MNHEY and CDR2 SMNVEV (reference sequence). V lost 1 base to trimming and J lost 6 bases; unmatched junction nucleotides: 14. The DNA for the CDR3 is TGTGCCAGCAGTTTATATGGGACTCCGGGACTAGTCGGCGAGCAGTACTTC. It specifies CASSLYGTPGLVGEQYF.

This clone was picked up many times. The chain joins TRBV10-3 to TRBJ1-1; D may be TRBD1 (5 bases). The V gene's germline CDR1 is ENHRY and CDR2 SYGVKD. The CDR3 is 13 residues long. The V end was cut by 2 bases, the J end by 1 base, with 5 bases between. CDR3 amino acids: CAISETGNTEAFF. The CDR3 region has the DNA TGTGCCATCAGTGAGACAGGGAACACTGAAGCTTTCTTT.

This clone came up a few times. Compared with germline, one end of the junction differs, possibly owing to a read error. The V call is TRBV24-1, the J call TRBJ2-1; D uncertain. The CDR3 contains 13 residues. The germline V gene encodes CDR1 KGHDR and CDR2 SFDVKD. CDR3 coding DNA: TGTGCAACCAGTGATGGGTGGAAAAATGAGCAGTTCTTC. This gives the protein CATSDGWKNEQFF.

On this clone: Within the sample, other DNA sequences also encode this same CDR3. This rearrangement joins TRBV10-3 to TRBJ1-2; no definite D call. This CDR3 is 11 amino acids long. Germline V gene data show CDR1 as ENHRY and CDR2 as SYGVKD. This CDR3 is CAISGEYGYTF. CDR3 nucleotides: TGTGCAATAAGTGGGGAGTATGGCTACACCTTC.

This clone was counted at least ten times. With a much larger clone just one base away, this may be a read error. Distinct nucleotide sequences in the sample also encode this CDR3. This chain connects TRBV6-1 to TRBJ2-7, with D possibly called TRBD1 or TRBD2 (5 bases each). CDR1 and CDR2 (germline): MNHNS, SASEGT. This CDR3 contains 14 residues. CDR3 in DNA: TGTGCCAGCACTCTCGATTATGGGACCTACGAGCAGCACTTC. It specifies CASTLDYGTYEQHF.

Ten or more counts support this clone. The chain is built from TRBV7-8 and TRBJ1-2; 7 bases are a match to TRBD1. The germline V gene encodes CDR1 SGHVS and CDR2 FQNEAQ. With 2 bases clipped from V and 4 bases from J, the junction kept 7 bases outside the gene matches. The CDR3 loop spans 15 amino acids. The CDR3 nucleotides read TGTGCCAGCAGCTTAACAGGGGTTCAGGGCTATGGCTACACCTTC. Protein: CASSLTGVQGYGYTF.